These 22 T cell receptor beta chains came from one sample sequenced in a study of blood T cell repertoires in COVID-19. Some clones are missing from TCRdb's copy, which holds only in-frame ones; the method was immunoSEQ multiplex PCR. The top ten hold 2.5% to 3% of the sample, which has 120,000 to 150,000 clones, approximately 86% seen once. Sequenced: peripheral blood. These receptors originate from a woman aged 40 to 50 with active or convalescent COVID-19.

This clone was counted between two and nine times. V is TRBV6-5 and J is TRBJ1-6, with 7 bases matching TRBD1. CDR1 is MNHEY, CDR2 SVGAGI, per germline. This CDR3 contains 15 residues. V was pared by 10 bases and J by 0 bases, with 6 bases of the junction left unmatched. The CDR3 bases are TGTGCCACTTCGGGACAGAGCTCCTATAATTCACCCCTCCACTTT. Its protein is CATSGQSSYNSPLHF.

The chain carries TRBV5-1 and TRBJ2-1; possibly TRBD1 for D (6 bases). Germline V gives CDR1 SGHRS, CDR2 YFSETQ. CDR3 length: 16 residues. The V and J ends lost 0 bases and 0 bases respectively, with 10 bases between them. The CDR3 protein is CASSLGLGASYNEQFF. For the CDR3, the DNA is TGCGCCAGCAGCTTGGGATTGGGGGCCTCCTACAATGAGCAGTTCTTC.

The chain uses TRBV6-5 and TRBJ1-6; D ambiguous. This CDR3 is 13 amino acids long. The germline V gene encodes CDR1 MNHEY and CDR2 SVGAGI. V shed 10 bases and J shed 9 bases, with 16 bases lying between them. The chain's CDR3 is CATRTLLFSPLHF. For the CDR3, the DNA is TGTGCCACCCGGACTTTACTCTTTTCACCCCTCCACTTT.

Here the CDR3 DNA reads TGTGCCAGCGGGCCCTCCTACGAGCAGTACTTC. Protein sequence: CASGPSYEQYF. The V call is TRBV28, the J call TRBJ2-7; D not certain. V was cut by 8 bases and J by 0 bases, with 5 bases left in between. Germline loops: CDR1 MDHEN, CDR2 SYDVKM. The CDR3 has 11 residues.

The V gene is TRBV6-5, the J gene TRBJ2-7; D might be TRBD1 (6 bases). CDR1 and CDR2 (germline): MNHEY, SVGAGI. The CDR3 runs to 11 residues. In nucleotides, the CDR3 is TGTGGATACGGGACAATCTACGAGCAGTACTTC. Translation gives CGYGTIYEQYF.

V gene TRBV5-8 combines with J gene TRBJ1-1; possible D gene TRBD1, 6 bases. V was pared by 3 bases and J by 5 bases, with 8 bases between. Germline-derived CDR1 and CDR2 are SGHTS and YDEGEE. The CDR3 sequence is 12 residues long. The DNA for the CDR3 is TGTGCCAGCAGCTGGGGGCGGACTGAAGCTTTCTTT. Encoded protein: CASSWGRTEAFF.

This rearrangement joins TRBV4-3 to TRBJ1-3; D is perhaps TRBD1 (5 bases). This CDR3 comprises 16 residues. Germline values: CDR1 LGHNA, CDR2 YSLEER. Trimming removed 3 bases at V and 3 bases at J, with 15 bases between. CDR3 coding DNA: TGCGCCAGCAGCCATCTCGGGGCGGGGATTGGAAACACCATATATTTT. Protein product: CASSHLGAGIGNTIYF.

The DNA of the CDR3 is TGTGCCAGCAGCTTGGACAGGGCAAGCAATGAGCAGTTCTTC. It encodes CASSLDRASNEQFF. The chain links TRBV7-7 to TRBJ2-1, with 8 bases aligning to TRBD1. The CDR3 is made up of 14 amino acids. Losses at the gene ends were 3 bases for V and 6 bases for J; bases not matched to a gene: 4. CDR1 SSHAT and CDR2 FNYEAQ come from the germline V gene (reference sequence).

This clone occurred a few times. The CDR3 protein is CASRPRTSGRINEQYF. The CDR3 DNA reads as TGTGCCAGCAGACCCCGGACTAGCGGGAGGATAAACGAGCAGTACTTC. The rearrangement links TRBV28 to TRBJ2-7; 14 positions match TRBD2. V lost 6 bases, J lost 5 bases, and 9 bases stayed unmatched. There are 16 residues in the CDR3. CDR1 and CDR2 (germline): MDHEN, SYDVKM. Complete variable domain (other parts from reference TRBV28 and TRBJ2-7): DVKVTQSSRYLVKRTGEKVFLECVQDMDHENMFWYRQDPGLGLRLIYFSYDVKMKEKGDIPEGYSVSREKKERFSLILESASTNQTSMYLCASRPRTSGRINEQYFGPGTRLTVT.

The rearrangement links TRBV19 to TRBJ2-1; D is possibly TRBD1 (5 bases). Germline CDR1 LNHDA, CDR2 SQIVND (reference sequence). The V gene lost 6 bases and the J gene lost 7 bases, with 19 bases spanning the gap. The CDR3 extends over 15 amino acids. This chain's CDR3 is CASSSPKQAENEQFF. DNA for the CDR3: TGTGCCAGTAGCTCTCCCAAACAGGCGGAGAATGAGCAGTTCTTC.

In nucleotides, the CDR3 is TGTGCCAGCAGCCTAGGGAACCCCCGGGGGCAGCCCCAGCATTTT. Translated, it gives CASSLGNPRGQPQHF. The rearrangement joins TRBV3-1 (or the pseudogene TRBV3-2) to TRBJ1-5; a possible D gene is TRBD1 (5 bases). V shed 4 bases and J shed 7 bases, with 17 bases lying between them. The CDR3 totals 15 residues. Germline CDR1 reads LGHDT; CDR2 reads YNNKEL (reference sequence).

The V call is TRBV14, the J call TRBJ2-3; 8 bases are a match to TRBD2. Germline V lookup: CDR1 SGHDN, CDR2 FVKESK. With 4 bases clipped from V and 6 bases from J, the junction kept 3 bases outside the gene matches. This CDR3 is built from 13 residues. The CDR3 DNA is TGTGCCAGCAGCCCGGGGGGGTCCGATACGCAGTATTTT. This codes for CASSPGGSDTQYF.

This clone was counted only a few times. J is TRBJ1-1 and V is TRBV7-9; 8 bases agree with TRBD1. After removal of 3 bases from V and 6 bases from J, the junction contained 3 bases not matched to a gene. From germline, CDR1 is SEHNR and CDR2 FQNEAQ (reference sequence). The CDR3 has 13 amino acids. The CDR3 DNA is TGTGCCAGCAGCTTGGACAGGGCACCTGAAGCTTTCTTT. It is translated as CASSLDRAPEAFF.

The rearrangement uses TRBV28 and TRBJ2-1, with 7 nucleotides matching TRBD1. The V gene's germline CDR1 is MDHEN and CDR2 SYDVKM. This CDR3 spans 15 amino acids. The V gene end was trimmed by 3 bases and the J gene end by 5 bases; junction bases not matched to a gene: 7. CDR3 residues: CASSLTGPPNNEQFF. In nucleotides, the CDR3 is TGTGCCAGCAGTTTGACAGGGCCACCGAACAATGAGCAGTTCTTC.

The CDR3 protein is CASSPPEKRVGNEQFF. For the CDR3, the DNA is TGTGCCAGCAGTCCCCCTGAGAAGCGGGTGGGGAATGAGCAGTTCTTC. The chain is built from TRBV27 and TRBJ2-1; tentative D call: TRBD2 (6 bases). The V end lost 5 bases, the J end lost 7 bases, and 21 bases lay between the germline ends. In germline, CDR1 is MNHEY, CDR2 SMNVEV (reference sequence). The CDR3 extends over 16 amino acids.

The chain couples TRBV6-5 to TRBJ1-2; unclear D gene. The germline V gene encodes CDR1 MNHEY and CDR2 SVGAGI. Trimming removed 8 bases at V and 0 bases at J, with 13 bases between. The CDR3 contains 14 residues. CDR3 region: CASFTRETNYGYTF. As DNA, the CDR3 is TGTGCCAGCTTCACCCGGGAGACTAACTATGGCTACACCTTC.

The gene calls are TRBV6-5 and TRBJ1-2; no firm D call. V lost 5 bases, J lost 8 bases, and 18 bases lay in between. Germline loops: CDR1 MNHEY, CDR2 SVGAGI. The CDR3 covers 14 residues. Here the CDR3 DNA reads TGTGCCAGCAGTCCTAACTCGAGGGTGTGGGGCTACACCTTC. Amino acid sequence: CASSPNSRVWGYTF.

The chain uses TRBV23-1 and TRBJ1-2; D unclear. TRBV23-1 is classed as an ORF, of uncertain function. This CDR3 region has 14 residues. Between the trimmed V and J ends, which lost 4 bases and 2 bases, there was a span of 11 bases. CDR3 sequence (DNA): TGCGCCAGCAGTCTCGCGGAGGGAAACTATGGCTACACCTTC. Amino acid sequence: CASSLAEGNYGYTF.

The chain links TRBV19 to TRBJ2-2; 10 bases fit TRBD2. Germline trimming cut 5 bases from V and 2 bases from J; bases unmatched to any gene: 5. The CDR3 is 16 residues long. The germline CDR1 and CDR2 sequences are LNHDA and SQIVND (reference sequence). The CDR3 DNA is TGTGCCAGTAGTCCCTGGACTAGCGGTAACACCGGGGAGCTGTTTTTT. Protein product: CASSPWTSGNTGELFF.

The chain recombines TRBV6-5 with TRBJ2-7, with D perhaps matching TRBD2 (6 bases). Germline V gene sequence: CDR1 MNHEY, CDR2 SVGAGI. The CDR3 runs 14 residues. V was trimmed by 8 bases and J by 4 bases, leaving 18 bases between them. CDR3 DNA: TGTGCCAGCCAGGAGGGGAGGATCGCTTACGAGCAGTACTTC. Protein product: CASQEGRIAYEQYF.

The rearrangement links TRBV27 to TRBJ2-2; TRBD2 agrees at 8 bases. The CDR3 is 18 residues long. CDR1 and CDR2 from the germline V gene are MNHEY and SMNVEV (reference sequence). The V and J ends lost 1 base and 5 bases, in that order; junction bases with no gene match: 12. The CDR3 DNA reads TGTGCCAGCAGTTTATTCCCCCCCATAGCGGGATGGACCGGGGAGCTGTTTTTT. This translates into CASSLFPPIAGWTGELFF.

This clone was observed once. The V and J genes are TRBV5-4 and TRBJ2-3, with D unresolved. The CDR3 extends over 13 amino acids. V lost 0 bases to trimming and J lost 1 base, with 3 bases between them. Germline loops: CDR1 SGHNT, CDR2 YYREEE (reference sequence). In DNA, the CDR3 is TGTGCCAGCAGCTTGGGGCGCACAGATACGCAGTATTTT. It encodes CASSLGRTDTQYF.